This T cell receptor beta chain was sequenced for a study of blood T cell repertoires in COVID-19. Seattle patients were enrolled while actively infected and followed longitudinally. Using immunoSEQ multiplex PCR, the repertoire was profiled, and TCRdb retains in-frame clones only, with some absent. The sample shows a few hundred thousand clones, about 86% of them seen only once. The CDR3 length is 14 residues. Germline V gene sequence: CDR1 SGHDN, CDR2 FVKESK. The V gene end was trimmed by 5 bases and the J gene end by 1 base; junction bases not matched to a gene: 4. Sequenced material: peripheral blood. The V call is TRBV14, the J call TRBJ2-7; the match to TRBD1 covers 8 bases. This clonotype was sampled from a woman in her seventies with COVID-19, enrolled during active disease. CDR3 sequence: CASSSGTGSYEQYF. As DNA, the CDR3 is TGTGCCAGCAGCTCCGGGACAGGTTCCTACGAGCAGTACTTC.